This TCR beta chain was identified during a study of blood T cell repertoires in COVID-19. Looking at the study overall: Specimens from acute and convalescent COVID-19 originated in the United States, Italy and Spain. PBMCs, B-cell-depleted T cells, or T cells were the source of the cDNA or gDNA that made up the material.

Generated by immunoSEQ multiplex PCR, the TCRdb table keeps only in-frame clones and is missing some. The profile covers 90,000 to 100,000 clones, with roughly nine tenths appearing a single time and 10% taken by the ten largest. Germline V gene data show CDR1 as PRHDT and CDR2 as FYEKMQ (reference sequence). V shed 7 bases and J shed 6 bases, with 12 bases lying between them. This CDR3 region has 12 residues. The rearrangement joins TRBV13 to TRBJ1-1; D unclear. The sequenced material came from peripheral blood. This receptor was taken from a man aged 45-60 years with acute or convalescent COVID-19. This CDR3 reads CASTEGGPEAFF. In DNA, the CDR3 is TGTGCCAGCACCGAGGGCGGGCCTGAAGCTTTCTTT.